A selection of T cell receptor beta chains follows, all from one sample in a study of T cell changes during pregnancy in multiple sclerosis. Only in-frame clones appear in the TCRdb table, and some are missing; sequencing was by immunoSEQ multiplex PCR. The sample records around 36,000 clones, 75% to 95% being singletons. Sequences were derived from CD8+ T cells from peripheral blood mononuclear cells, sampled before pregnancy. These receptors all stem from a female donor with multiple sclerosis, enrolled in a pregnancy study. Both conserved end residues are part of each CDR3. The D gene is left open where the match is weak. The size of a clone is reported for some rows only, either as once, few or many, or as a class for expanded clones.

-	TRBV9	TRBJ2-7	TRBD2	TGTGCCAGCAGCGTCGGGGGGGCAACCTACGAGCAGTACTTC	CASSVGGATYEQYF
-	TRBV7-6	TRBJ1-5	TRBD1	TGTGCCAGCAGCTTAGCGGAACCAAGACAGGGCCAGCCCCAGCATTTT	CASSLAEPRQGQPQHF
once	TRBV7-7	TRBJ2-5	TRBD2	TGTGCTAGCACCGCCGGGCTAGCGGGAGTGGGAGAGACCCAGTACTTC	CASTAGLAGVGETQYF
-	TRBV6-1	TRBJ2-2	TRBD1	TGTGCCAGCAGACAGGGGGTCACCGGGGAGCTGTTTTTT	CASRQGVTGELFF
-	TRBV2	TRBJ2-7	-	TGTGCCAGCGGCCCCCGCTACGAGCAGTACTTC	CASGPRYEQYF
-	TRBV6-5	TRBJ2-7	-	TGTGCCAGCAGTTACTTGGCAGGGGAACAGGACGAGCAGTACTTC	CASSYLAGEQDEQYF
-	TRBV5-1	TRBJ2-1	TRBD2	TGCGCCAGCAGCTTGGCGGGAGGGTTATACAATGAGCAGTTCTTC	CASSLAGGLYNEQFF
once	TRBV11-2	TRBJ2-5	-	TGTGCCAGCAGCTTAACCCAGGGGGAGACCCAGTACTTC	CASSLTQGETQYF
-	TRBV30	TRBJ2-7	-	TGTGCCTGGAGAACTTTTATTAAAGGGGGAACCCCCCACGAGCAGTACTTC	CAWRTFIKGGTPHEQYF
-	TRBV6-1	TRBJ2-1	TRBD2	TGTGCCAGCAGTGAAGGGGGAGGGGTTGAGCAGTTCTTC	CASSEGGGVEQFF
-	TRBV28	TRBJ2-7	-	TGTGCCAGCGGAACGAGGGACACCTCCTACGAGCAGTACTTC	CASGTRDTSYEQYF
-	TRBV6-1	TRBJ2-1	-	TGTGCCAGCAGTGAAGCGAGTTACAATGAGCAGTTCTTC	CASSEASYNEQFF
-	TRBV27	TRBJ1-2	TRBD1	TGTGCCAGCAGTTTCTCGGACAGGCTTTTGGATGGCTACACCTTC	CASSFSDRLLDGYTF
-	TRBV7-9	TRBJ2-7	TRBD2	TGTGCCAGCAGCCCCCCCAGCGGGAGGCCCGCCTACGAGCAGTACTTC	CASSPPSGRPAYEQYF
-	TRBV4-1	TRBJ2-7	-	TGCGCCAGCAGCCAAGAAAGGGAGCGCTACGAGCAGTACTTC	CASSQERERYEQYF
-	TRBV2	TRBJ2-7	-	TGTGCCAGCTCAACTAAAGCTGAACGCTACGAGCAGTACTTC	CASSTKAERYEQYF
-	TRBV11-3	TRBJ2-1	TRBD2	TGTGCCAGCAGCTTAGAACTAGCGGGGTACAATGAGCAGTTCTTC	CASSLELAGYNEQFF